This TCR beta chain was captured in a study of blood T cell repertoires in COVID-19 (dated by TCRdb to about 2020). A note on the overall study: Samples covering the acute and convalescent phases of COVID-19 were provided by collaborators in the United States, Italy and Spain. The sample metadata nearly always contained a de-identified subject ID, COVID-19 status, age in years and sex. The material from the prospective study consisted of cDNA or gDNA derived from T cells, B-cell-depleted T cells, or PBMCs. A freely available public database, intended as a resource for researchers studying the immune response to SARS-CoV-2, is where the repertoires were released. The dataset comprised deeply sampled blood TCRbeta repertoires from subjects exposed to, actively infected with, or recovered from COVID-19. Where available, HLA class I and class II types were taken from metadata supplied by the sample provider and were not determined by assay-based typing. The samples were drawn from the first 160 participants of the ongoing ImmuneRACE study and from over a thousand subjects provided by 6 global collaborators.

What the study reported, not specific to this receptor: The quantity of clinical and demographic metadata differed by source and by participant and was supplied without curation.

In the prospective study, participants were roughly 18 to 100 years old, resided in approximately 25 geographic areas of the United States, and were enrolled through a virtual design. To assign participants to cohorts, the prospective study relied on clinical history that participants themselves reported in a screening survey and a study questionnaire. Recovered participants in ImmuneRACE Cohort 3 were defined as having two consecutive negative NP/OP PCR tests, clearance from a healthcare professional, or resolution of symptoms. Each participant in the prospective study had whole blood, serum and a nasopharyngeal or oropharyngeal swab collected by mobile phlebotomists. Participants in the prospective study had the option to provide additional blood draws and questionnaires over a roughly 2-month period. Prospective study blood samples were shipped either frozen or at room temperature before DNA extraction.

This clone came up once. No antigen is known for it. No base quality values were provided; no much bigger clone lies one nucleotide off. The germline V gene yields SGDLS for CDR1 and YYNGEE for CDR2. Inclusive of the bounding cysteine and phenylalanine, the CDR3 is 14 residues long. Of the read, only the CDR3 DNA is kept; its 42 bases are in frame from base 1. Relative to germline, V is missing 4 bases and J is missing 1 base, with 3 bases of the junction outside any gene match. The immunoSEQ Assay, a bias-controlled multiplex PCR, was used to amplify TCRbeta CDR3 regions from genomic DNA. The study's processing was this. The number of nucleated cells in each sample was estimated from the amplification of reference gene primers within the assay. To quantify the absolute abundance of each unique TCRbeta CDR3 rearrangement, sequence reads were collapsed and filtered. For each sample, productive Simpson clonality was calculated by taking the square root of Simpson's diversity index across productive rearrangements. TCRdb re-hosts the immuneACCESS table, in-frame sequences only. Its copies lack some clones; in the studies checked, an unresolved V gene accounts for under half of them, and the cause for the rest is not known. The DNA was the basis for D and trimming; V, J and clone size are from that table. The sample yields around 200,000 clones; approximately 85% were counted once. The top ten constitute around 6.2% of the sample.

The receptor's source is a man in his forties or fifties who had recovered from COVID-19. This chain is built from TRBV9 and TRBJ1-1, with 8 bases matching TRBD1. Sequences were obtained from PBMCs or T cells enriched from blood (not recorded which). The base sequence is TGTGCCAGCAGCTCTGGACAGGGGAACACTGAAGCTTTCTTT. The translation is CASSSGQGNTEAFF.